This T cell receptor beta chain is drawn from a study of shared clonotypes between healthy human individuals. V lost 4 bases and J 3 bases, leaving 7 bases between the germline ends. The CDR3 is made up of 12 amino acids. Germline V gene sequence: CDR1 SGHRS, CDR2 YFSETQ. A few counts support this clone. All participating donors were Caucasian adults from Nashville, Tennessee. Assay: immunoSEQ multiplex PCR; the TCRdb copy retains only in-frame clones and omits some. In the table there are more than 200,000 clones, just over 65% of which are singletons. The chain recombines TRBV5-1 with TRBJ1-1; D call uncertain. Sequencing was carried out using memory CD4+ T cells sorted from blood. The subset is: CD45RA-negative fraction. This receptor was obtained from a man aged 25-45 years in good health. The CDR3 here is CASSTGYTEAFF. The CDR3 region has the DNA TGCGCCAGCAGCACGGGGTACACTGAAGCTTTCTTT.